This T cell receptor (beta chain) appears in the sequencing data of a study of cytomegalovirus exposure and HLA in healthy donors. General study points: Associated with cytomegalovirus, according to the listing, were some 150 TCR beta chains.

As regards this clone: Its target is unknown.

The germline gives CDR1 SGHDN, CDR2 FVKESK. CDR3 length equals 16 residues. With 4 bases clipped from V and 2 bases from J, the junction kept 5 bases outside the gene matches. The primer mix had 60 Vbeta and 13 Jbeta primers. Clones were sequenced by immunoSEQ multiplex PCR, and TCRdb holds only the in-frame ones, with some missing. The table has over 95,000 clones, about 75% seen once. The rearrangement joins TRBV14 to TRBJ2-7; 13 bases are a match to TRBD2. The receptor comes from a woman in her thirties or forties in good health and CMV-seropositive. The sequencing sample was made of PBMCs. The CDR3 DNA sequence: TGTGCCAGCAGCCGAAGAACTAGCGGGAGGGCCTACGAGCAGTACTTC. Amino acids: CASSRRTSGRAYEQYF.